Listed below are T cell receptor beta chains from one sample, sequenced in a study of regulatory T cells in long-lasting Graves disease. One entry per CDR3 protein results from TCRdb running MiXCR on the multiplex PCR reads. The sample lists about 210,000 distinct CDR3 sequences; roughly 20% were seen once. A further study also used this sample, focusing on T cells in Graves' hyperthyroidism and ophthalmopathy.

Material: peripheral blood mononuclear cells (PBMCs), obtained at new diagnosis, from a patient treated with antithyroid drugs. The receptors originated from a woman aged 25 to 39 with Graves disease. Both conserved end residues are part of each CDR3. The D gene is left open where the match is weak. Size tells how often a clone was seen (once, few, many) or the class of an expanded clone, and some rows leave it out.

D gene | clone size | J gene | V gene | CDR3 DNA | CDR3 protein
- | few | TRBJ2-7 | TRBV28 | TGTGCCACCGAGCCCGGGCAGGCTGCCTACGAGCAGTACTTC | CATEPGQAAYEQYF
- | many | TRBJ2-7 | TRBV7-2 | TGTGCCAGCAGCTTATATTCGGGCGAGCAGTACTTC | CASSLYSGEQYF
- | - | TRBJ1-3 | TRBV7-9 | TGTGCCAGCAGCCAAGAAGCAGTTGGAAACACCATATATTTT | CASSQEAVGNTIYF
TRBD2 | many | TRBJ2-7 | TRBV5-1 | TGCGCCAGCAGCATGGGCGGGCTAGCGGGATCATACGAGCAGTACTTC | CASSMGGLAGSYEQYF
TRBD1 | many | TRBJ1-5 | TRBV6-1 | TGTGCCGGGGCCACAGGGGGGTCGGGACAGCCCCAGCATTTT | CAGATGGSGQPQHF
TRBD2 | - | TRBJ2-3 | TRBV7-9 | TGTGCCACCGTAACGGGGGGAGCGAGCACAGATACGCAGTATTTT | CATVTGGASTDTQYF
- | - | TRBJ2-7 | TRBV25-1 | TGTGCCAGCAGTGCTCCTACCTCAGGGTACTACGAGCAGTACTTC | CASSAPTSGYYEQYF
- | many | TRBJ2-5 | TRBV11-2 | TGTGCCAGCAGCGTAGCCTCGGCTCAAGAGACCCAGTACTTC | CASSVASAQETQYF
- | many | TRBJ2-7 | TRBV6-5 | TGTGCCAGCAGTTACCCCTACGAGCAGTACTTC | CASSYPYEQYF
- | few | TRBJ2-7 | TRBV5-5 | TGTGCCAGCAGCTTCAGTAGTGCATACGAGCAGTACTTC | CASSFSSAYEQYF
- | - | TRBJ2-1 | TRBV19 | TGTGCGAGTGGGGGGGCTCGGAACAATGAGCAGTTCTTC | CASGGARNNEQFF
- | many | TRBJ2-2 | TRBV6-1 | TGTGCCAGCAGTGAAGTTATCATCCAGGCCGGGGAGCTGTTTTTT | CASSEVIIQAGELFF
- | many | TRBJ1-2 | TRBV7-9 | TGTGCCAGCAGCTCGACAGCCGACTATGGCTACACCTTC | CASSSTADYGYTF
- | many | TRBJ1-1 | TRBV7-8 | TGTGCCAGCAGCCTGGACCGCTATGAAGCTTTCTTT | CASSLDRYEAFF
TRBD2 | many | TRBJ2-1 | TRBV5-1 | TGCGCCAGCAGCCGGACTAGCGGGAGTGGGTATGAGCAGTTCTTC | CASSRTSGSGYEQFF
- | many | TRBJ2-3 | TRBV28 | TGTGCCAGCAGACGGGGGACTACAGATACGCAGTATTTT | CASRRGTTDTQYF
TRBD2 | - | TRBJ2-5 | TRBV6-2/TRBV6-3 | TGTGCCAGCAGCCACCCGGGCCGCGGACTAGCGGGAGGACAAGAGACCCAGTACTTC | CASSHPGRGLAGGQETQYF
- | many | TRBJ2-5 | TRBV5-1 | TGCGCCAGCAGCTTGTCGGGGAAGGAGACCCAGTACTTC | CASSLSGKETQYF
- | many | TRBJ1-2 | TRBV28 | TGTGCCAGCAGTTTATCAGGGGCTGTCTATGGCTACACCTTC | CASSLSGAVYGYTF
- | many | TRBJ1-4 | TRBV10-3 | TGTGCCATCAGAGACTCAGGAGGGGCCGGGGAACTGTTTTTT | CAIRDSGGAGELFF
- | many | TRBJ2-3 | TRBV6-2/TRBV6-3 | TGTGCCAGCAGTCCACGCCAAGGGTATAGAGATACGCAGTATTTT | CASSPRQGYRDTQYF
TRBD1 | - | TRBJ1-6 | TRBV7-3 | TGTGCCAGCAGCCGAGGGGACAGTAGAGTCAATTCACCCCTCCACTTT | CASSRGDSRVNSPLHF
- | - | TRBJ1-2 | TRBV10-3 | TGTGCCATCAGTGATCAGGGGATAACTAACTATGGCTACACCTTC | CAISDQGITNYGYTF
- | - | TRBJ2-1 | TRBV27 | TGTGCCAGCAGTTTAGCGGGGACTTCCATCTCCTACAATGAGCAGTTCTTC | CASSLAGTSISYNEQFF
TRBD2 | - | TRBJ2-3 | TRBV12-3/TRBV12-4 | TGTGCCAGCAGTCCCAAGCGGGGGGCGAGGACAGATACGCAGTATTTT | CASSPKRGARTDTQYF
TRBD1 | many | TRBJ2-7 | TRBV12-3/TRBV12-4 | TGTGCCAGCAGTTTGGCGGGACAGGGTCCCTACGAGCAGTACTTC | CASSLAGQGPYEQYF
- | many | TRBJ2-1 | TRBV28 | TGTGCCAGCACCGTCGAAGGGACCACGCATGAGCAGTTCTTC | CASTVEGTTHEQFF
- | few | TRBJ1-4 | TRBV6-2/TRBV6-3 | TGTGCCAGCAGCCCCGGACAAGGGGTTACTGAAAAACTGTTTTTT | CASSPGQGVTEKLFF
- | many | TRBJ1-6 | TRBV28 | TGTGCCAGCAGTCCCTCTACTGGGGGGAATTCACCCCTCCACTTT | CASSPSTGGNSPLHF
TRBD1 | many | TRBJ1-2 | TRBV30 | TGTGCCTGGAGTCTAACAGGGGCGCATGGCTACACCTTC | CAWSLTGAHGYTF
- | many | TRBJ2-1 | TRBV10-2 | TGCGCCAGCTCGGGGCGAGACCCCTCCTACAATGAGCAGTTCTTC | CASSGRDPSYNEQFF
- | many | TRBJ2-6 | TRBV9 | TGTGCCAGCAGCGTAGCCCCACGGTCTGGGGCCGGGGCCAACGTCCTGACTTTC | CASSVAPRSGAGANVLTF
- | many | TRBJ1-1 | TRBV9 | TGTGCCAGCAGCGTAGTCCAGGATCACACTGAAGCTTTCTTT | CASSVVQDHTEAFF
TRBD1 | - | TRBJ1-4 | TRBV28 | TGTGCCAGCAGTTTGGGACAGCATGAAAAACTGTTTTTT | CASSLGQHEKLFF
TRBD2 | many | TRBJ2-5 | TRBV28 | TGTGCCAGCAGTACTAGCGTCTCGACGGAGACCCAGTACTTC | CASSTSVSTETQYF
- | few | TRBJ1-6 | TRBV15 | TGTGCCACCAGGGGATTCGGTCCTTTATTTTCACCCCTCCACTTT | CATRGFGPLFSPLHF
- | many | TRBJ1-5 | TRBV6-1 | TGTGCCAGCGCGGATGTCGACAATCAGCCCCAGCATTTT | CASADVDNQPQHF
- | many | TRBJ1-1 | TRBV30 | TGTGCCTCACAGGTTATATTCAACACTGAAGCTTTCTTT | CASQVIFNTEAFF
- | - | TRBJ2-2 | TRBV5-1 | TGCGCCAGCAGCTTGGGCCAAGACAGGAAACACACCGGGGAGCTGTTATTT | CASSLGQDRKHTGELLF
- | many | TRBJ1-1 | TRBV30 | TGTGCCTGCAGAGTATTCGTGGACACTGAAGCTTTCTTT | CACRVFVDTEAFF
TRBD2 | few | TRBJ2-7 | TRBV19 | TGTGCCAGTAGTATCGGGACTAGCGGGAGTGTAGAGCAGTACTTC | CASSIGTSGSVEQYF
TRBD1 | - | TRBJ1-2 | TRBV7-8 | TGTGCCAGCAGACCTCCCGGGACAGCCTTCTATGGCTACACCTTC | CASRPPGTAFYGYTF
TRBD2 | many | TRBJ2-5 | TRBV30 | TGTGCCTGGACCCGGACTAGCGGGATGGGAGAGACCCAGTACTTC | CAWTRTSGMGETQYF
- | many | TRBJ2-2 | TRBV29-1 | TGCAGCGGCGAGGGGGAAAACACCGGGGAGCTGTTTTTT | CSGEGENTGELFF
- | many | TRBJ1-5 | TRBV28 | TGTGCCAGCAGTTTTCAGAGTAGCAATCAGCCCCAGCATTTT | CASSFQSSNQPQHF
TRBD1 | many | TRBJ1-2 | TRBV12-5 | TGTGCTAGTGGCTCCGACAGGGTCTATGGCTACACCTTC | CASGSDRVYGYTF
- | many | TRBJ2-7 | TRBV15 | TGTGCCACCAGCAGAGAACTCGACGGAATCTACGAGCAGTACTTC | CATSRELDGIYEQYF
- | - | TRBJ2-1 | TRBV12-3/TRBV12-4 | TGTGCCAGCGGGGGCCCAGGGAGGGATGAGCAGTTCTTC | CASGGPGRDEQFF
TRBD1 | few | TRBJ1-2 | TRBV7-9 | TGTGCCAGCAGCGAACCGGGACAGGGGGACTATGGCTACACCTTC | CASSEPGQGDYGYTF
TRBD2 | many | TRBJ2-7 | TRBV30 | TGTGCCTGGAGGGGACTATACTCCTACGAGCAGTACTTC | CAWRGLYSYEQYF
TRBD1 | many | TRBJ1-3 | TRBV6-1 | TGTGCCAGCATACGACAGGGGACCTCGTCTGGAAACACCATATATTTT | CASIRQGTSSGNTIYF
TRBD1 | - | TRBJ1-2 | TRBV12-3/TRBV12-4 | TGTGCCAGCAGAAGGACAGGGTCGGCCTATGGCTACACCTTC | CASRRTGSAYGYTF
- | many | TRBJ2-5 | TRBV19 | TGTGCCAGTAGTATGAAGGCCTCCCCAAAAGAGACCCAGTACTTC | CASSMKASPKETQYF
- | many | TRBJ2-3 | TRBV11-2 | TGTGCCAGCAGCTTTACGGTGGGTCAACAAGATACGCAGTATTTT | CASSFTVGQQDTQYF